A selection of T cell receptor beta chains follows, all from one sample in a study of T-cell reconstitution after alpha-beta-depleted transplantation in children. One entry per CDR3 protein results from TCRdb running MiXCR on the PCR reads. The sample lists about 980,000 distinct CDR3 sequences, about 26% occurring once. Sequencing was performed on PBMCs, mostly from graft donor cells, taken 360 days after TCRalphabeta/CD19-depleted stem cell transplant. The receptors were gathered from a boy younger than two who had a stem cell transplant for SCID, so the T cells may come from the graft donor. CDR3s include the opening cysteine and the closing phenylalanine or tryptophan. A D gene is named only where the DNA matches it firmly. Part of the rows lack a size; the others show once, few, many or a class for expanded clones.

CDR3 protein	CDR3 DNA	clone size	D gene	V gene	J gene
CASSFGSWDEQFF	TGTGCCAGCAGTTTCGGGAGTTGGGATGAGCAGTTCTTC	NA	NA	TRBV27	TRBJ2-1
CASSSQGMGEQYF	TGTGCCAGCAGCTCACAGGGCATGGGCGAGCAGTACTTC	few	NA	TRBV2	TRBJ2-7
CASSEASSRQPQHF	TGTGCCAGCAGTGAAGCGAGTTCCCGTCAGCCCCAGCATTTT	once	NA	TRBV6-1	TRBJ1-5
CASSGDRGYTEAFF	TGTGCCAGCAGCGGTGACAGGGGGTACACTGAAGCTTTCTTT	NA	TRBD1	TRBV7-2	TRBJ1-1
CASSLGTGGVGETQYF	TGTGCCAGCAGTTTAGGGACCGGGGGGGTGGGGGAGACCCAGTACTTC	NA	TRBD2	TRBV12-3/TRBV12-4	TRBJ2-5
CSASGAVSGNTIYF	TGCAGTGCTAGTGGGGCAGTCTCTGGAAACACCATATATTTT	few	NA	TRBV20-1	TRBJ1-3
CASKEFTALTGAFF	TGTGCCAGCAAGGAGTTCACGGCTCTTACAGGAGCTTTCTTT	NA	NA	TRBV6-1	TRBJ1-1
CASSLSRGRSGANVLTF	TGTGCCAGCAGTTTAAGCAGGGGGCGGTCTGGGGCCAACGTCCTGACTTTC	NA	TRBD1	TRBV12-3/TRBV12-4	TRBJ2-6
CASSQGLYLFTDTQYF	TGTGCCAGCAGCCAAGGTCTCTACCTTTTCACAGATACGCAGTATTTT	few	NA	TRBV14	TRBJ2-3
CASSFSQPQHF	TGTGCCAGCAGTTTCTCCCAGCCCCAGCATTTT	few	NA	TRBV28	TRBJ1-5
CSATEGGELFF	TGCAGCGCAACCGAGGGGGGGGAACTGTTTTTT	NA	NA	TRBV29-1	TRBJ1-4
CASRPMGTSDDTNTQYF	TGCGCCAGCAGGCCGATGGGGACTAGCGACGACACGAATACGCAGTATTTT	NA	TRBD2	TRBV5-1	TRBJ2-3
CASSQDRSGGYTNTDTQYF	TGCGCCAGCAGCCAAGATCGAAGCGGGGGATATACAAACACAGATACGCAGTATTTT	few	TRBD2	TRBV4-1	TRBJ2-3
CASSRNTGAEQYF	TGTGCCAGCAGCCGTAACACGGGGGCCGAGCAGTACTTC	few	NA	TRBV3-1	TRBJ2-7
CSVELVDGPTDTQYF	TGCAGCGTTGAACTGGTGGACGGACCCACAGATACGCAGTATTTT	NA	NA	TRBV29-1	TRBJ2-3
CSATSGTAIFHYGYTF	TGCAGTGCTACCTCCGGGACAGCGATTTTCCACTATGGCTACACCTTC	few	TRBD1	TRBV20-1	TRBJ1-2
CASTLQGVGGGELFF	TGTGCCAGCACTCTACAGGGCGTGGGAGGCGGGGAGCTGTTTTTT	few	NA	TRBV2	TRBJ2-2
CASSFSVGRTEAFF	TGTGCCAGCAGTTTCTCGGTGGGGAGAACTGAAGCTTTCTTT	NA	NA	TRBV28	TRBJ1-1
CASSMGGDQPQHF	TGCGCCAGCAGCATGGGGGGGGATCAGCCCCAGCATTTT	few	NA	TRBV5-1	TRBJ1-5
CASSQRGDGTNEKLFF	TGCGCCAGCAGCCAACGCGGGGATGGAACTAATGAAAAACTGTTTTTT	NA	NA	TRBV4-1	TRBJ1-4
CASSPPGQGETQYF	TGTGCCAGCAGCCCCCCCGGACAGGGGGAGACCCAGTACTTC	many	TRBD1	TRBV9	TRBJ2-5
CSAPGATYEQYF	TGCAGTGCTCCAGGGGCAACCTACGAGCAGTACTTC	few	NA	TRBV20-1	TRBJ2-7
CSARVVGEETQYF	TGCAGTGCTAGAGTGGTGGGGGAAGAGACCCAGTACTTC	NA	NA	TRBV20-1	TRBJ2-5
CSVEGQREAFF	TGCAGCGTTGAAGGACAAAGGGAAGCTTTCTTT	few	NA	TRBV29-1	TRBJ1-1
CASSSRPTGGGELFF	TGTGCCAGCAGCTCAAGACCCACGGGGGGCGGGGAGCTGTTTTTT	NA	TRBD2	TRBV7-2	TRBJ2-2
CASSLGRLGETQYF	TGTGCCAGCAGTTTGGGCAGGCTAGGAGAGACCCAGTACTTC	many	NA	TRBV12-3/TRBV12-4	TRBJ2-5
CSALAGGRYNEQFF	TGCAGCGCACTAGCGGGGGGGCGTTACAATGAGCAGTTCTTC	NA	TRBD2	TRBV20-1	TRBJ2-1
CASSQQTGTGELFF	TGCGCCAGCAGCCAACAGACAGGGACCGGGGAGCTGTTTTTT	NA	TRBD1	TRBV5-1	TRBJ2-2
CASSYSMSGNEQFF	TGTGCCAGCAGTTACTCGATGTCTGGGAATGAGCAGTTCTTC	NA	NA	TRBV6-5	TRBJ2-1
CASGPGQGMGETQYF	TGTGCTAGTGGTCCGGGACAGGGGATGGGAGAGACCCAGTACTTC	NA	TRBD1	TRBV12-5	TRBJ2-5
CSYAGVSTDTQYF	TGCAGCTATGCCGGGGTTAGTACAGATACGCAGTATTTT	few	NA	TRBV29-1	TRBJ2-3
CASSYDPVSYEQYF	TGTGCCAGCAGTTACGATCCAGTCTCCTACGAGCAGTACTTC	NA	NA	TRBV6-2/TRBV6-3	TRBJ2-7
CASRSLAGGRKTQYF	TGTGCCAGCAGATCACTAGCGGGGGGGCGGAAGACCCAGTACTTC	few	TRBD2	TRBV2	TRBJ2-5
CASSQDEAREQFF	TGCGCCAGCAGCCAAGATGAGGCACGGGAGCAGTTCTTC	few	NA	TRBV4-3	TRBJ2-1
CSASSGSNTEAFF	TGCAGTGCTAGTAGCGGGTCGAACACTGAAGCTTTCTTT	NA	NA	TRBV20-1	TRBJ1-1
CASSQEVVDAETQYF	TGTGCCAGCAGCCAAGAGGTGGTCGATGCAGAGACCCAGTACTTC	few	NA	TRBV4-2	TRBJ2-5
CASSEAPGPYNEQFF	TGTGCCAGCAGTGAGGCTCCAGGGCCCTACAATGAGCAGTTCTTC	NA	NA	TRBV2	TRBJ2-1
CSARKLQGGTYEQYF	TGCAGTGCTAGGAAATTACAGGGGGGAACCTACGAGCAGTACTTC	few	TRBD1	TRBV20-1	TRBJ2-7
CASSSGQGPPGELFF	TGTGCCAGCTCATCGGGACAGGGTCCTCCAGGGGAGCTGTTTTTT	few	TRBD1	TRBV11-3	TRBJ2-2